Shown below are 18 T cell receptor beta chains from a single sample sequenced in a study of cytomegalovirus exposure and HLA in healthy donors. Use of 60 Vbeta and 13 Jbeta primers characterized the PCR. Measured with immunoSEQ multiplex PCR; TCRdb has only the in-frame clones, and not every one. The sample has some 200,000 clones, 76% seen once. The sample was PBMCs. The receptors were gathered from a man younger than 30 in good health and CMV-seronegative.

The gene calls are TRBV7-8 and TRBJ1-6, with D possibly matching TRBD1 (6 bases). Trimming removed 6 bases at V and 5 bases at J, with 8 bases between. Germline V lookup: CDR1 SGHVS, CDR2 FQNEAQ. This CDR3 region has 13 residues. CDR3 in DNA: TGTGCCAGCAGTCCAGGGGATAATTCACCCCTCCACTTT. It codes for CASSPGDNSPLHF. Using reference TRBV7-8 and TRBJ1-6 for the parts outside the CDR3, the full variable domain is GAGVSQSPRYKVAKRGQDVALRCDPISGHVSLFWYQQALGQGPEFLTYFQNEAQLDKSGLPSDRFFAERPEGSVSTLKIQRTQQEDSAVYLCASSPGDNSPLHFGNGTRLTVT.

This clone appeared a few times. V usage is TRBV9 and J usage is TRBJ2-3; 13 bases align to TRBD2. The CDR3 sequence is 15 residues long. V was clipped by 2 bases and J by 5 bases; unmatched bases: 2. Per germline, CDR1 SGDLS and CDR2 YYNGEE. The CDR3 reads CASSVRLAGGDTQYF. The CDR3 region has the DNA TGTGCCAGCAGCGTCCGACTAGCGGGAGGAGATACGCAGTATTTT.

This clone was detected once. This chain connects TRBV2 to TRBJ1-5, with 7 bases lining up with TRBD1. Germline V gives CDR1 SNHLY, CDR2 FYNNEI. V lost 5 bases, J lost 11 bases, and 6 bases stayed unmatched. CDR3 length: 12 amino acids. The CDR3: CASSWTGRSQHF. CDR3 DNA sequence: TGTGCCAGCAGTTGGACAGGTAGGTCCCAGCATTTT.

The V call is TRBV2, the J call TRBJ2-7; TRBD2 matches at 11 bases. V shed 3 bases, J shed 6 bases, and the junction held 4 bases outside the gene matches. Germline assignment: CDR1 SNHLY and CDR2 FYNNEI. The CDR3 covers 14 residues. CDR3 in DNA: TGTGCCAGCAGTGACCCTAGCGGGAGGACCGAGCAGTACTTC. Amino acids: CASSDPSGRTEQYF.

The chain links TRBV5-1 to TRBJ2-7; 7 nucleotides line up with TRBD1. The CDR3 loop spans 14 amino acids. Germline CDR1 is SGHRS and CDR2 is YFSETQ. V was pared by 3 bases and J by 3 bases, with 6 bases of the junction left unmatched. The CDR3 reads CASSYGQDYYEQYF. The DNA for the CDR3 is TGCGCCAGCAGCTACGGACAGGATTACTACGAGCAGTACTTC. Using reference TRBV5-1 and TRBJ2-7 for the parts outside the CDR3, the full variable domain is KAGVTQTPRYLIKTRGQQVTLSCSPISGHRSVSWYQQTPGQGLQFLFEYFSETQRNKGNFPGRFSGRQFSNSRSEMNVSTLELGDSALYLCASSYGQDYYEQYFGPGTRLTVT.

The chain links TRBV6-1 to TRBJ1-5, with 8 bases matching TRBD1. V shed 5 bases, J shed 3 bases, and the junction held 3 bases outside the gene matches. Germline V gives CDR1 MNHNS, CDR2 SASEGT. This CDR3 is 14 amino acids long. The CDR3 DNA sequence: TGTGCCAGCAGTCGACAGGGGCACAATCAGCCCCAGCATTTT. This gives the protein CASSRQGHNQPQHF.

V usage is TRBV6-5 and J usage is TRBJ2-7; 9 nucleotides agree with TRBD1. The CDR3 length is 14 residues. From germline, CDR1 is MNHEY and CDR2 SVGAGI. V lost 8 bases to trimming and J lost 2 bases; unmatched junction nucleotides: 7. The CDR3 DNA sequence: TGTGCCAGCCTGGCGAGACAGGGGGCCTACGAGCAGTACTTC. Translated, it gives CASLARQGAYEQYF.

CDR3 sequence: CASSYANEQYF. CDR3 coding DNA: TGTGCCAGCAGTTATGCTAACGAGCAGTACTTC. The chain uses TRBV2 and TRBJ2-7; no definite D call. Germline V CDR1 and CDR2: SNHLY, FYNNEI. The CDR3 has 11 residues. Deletions cut 5 bases from V and 5 bases from J, with 7 bases between.

The V gene is TRBV28, the J gene TRBJ1-1; TRBD1 is a possible D gene (5 bases). Germline V CDR1 and CDR2: MDHEN, SYDVKM. The V end lost 5 bases, the J end lost 0 bases, and 16 bases lay between the germline ends. This CDR3 has 16 amino acids. CDR3 region: CASSLNKRQLNTEAFF. The CDR3 DNA is TGTGCCAGCAGTCTTAATAAAAGACAGCTGAACACTGAAGCTTTCTTT.

V usage is TRBV27 and J usage is TRBJ1-2; D gene unclear. CDR1 MNHEY and CDR2 SMNVEV come from the germline V gene (reference sequence). Trimming took 2 bases from V and 4 from J, leaving 11 bases between them. This CDR3 region has 14 residues. CDR3 sequence reads: CASSLRTDSYGYTF. Here the CDR3 DNA reads TGTGCCAGCAGTTTAAGGACGGACTCCTATGGCTACACCTTC.

The rearrangement uses TRBV2 and TRBJ2-2; a possible D gene is TRBD2 (5 bases). Germline CDR1 SNHLY, CDR2 FYNNEI. This CDR3 is 14 amino acids long. Trimming pared 7 bases from V and 5 bases from J, leaving 14 bases between. CDR3 sequence reads: CASTWGEGTGELFF. Written as DNA, the CDR3 is TGTGCCAGCACTTGGGGAGAAGGAACCGGGGAGCTGTTTTTT.

Details on this clone: The junction departs from the called germline gene at one end, perhaps through a read error. CDR3 protein: CASSSKGSAGELFF. The CDR3 DNA reads as TGTGCTAGCAGCTCTAAGGGTAGCGCCGGGGAGCTGTTTTTT. V gene TRBV7-7 combines with J gene TRBJ2-2; possibly TRBD2 for D (5 bases). CDR1 SSHAT and CDR2 FNYEAQ come from the germline V gene (reference sequence). The CDR3 is made up of 14 amino acids.

The V and J genes are TRBV28 and TRBJ2-7; TRBD2 aligns across 9 bases. The germline V gene encodes CDR1 MDHEN and CDR2 SYDVKM. This CDR3 is built from 15 residues. J lost 6 bases, V lost 10 bases, and 16 bases had no gene match. The CDR3 protein is CATRPSLAGVSEQYF. The CDR3 DNA reads TGTGCCACCAGGCCCTCGTTAGCGGGAGTTAGCGAGCAGTACTTC.

This chain uses TRBV27 with TRBJ2-7; the D gene is possibly TRBD2 (5 bases). CDR1 is MNHEY and CDR2 is SMNVEV in the germline V gene (reference sequence). The CDR3 contains 14 residues. V dropped 5 bases and J dropped 5 bases, with 16 bases sitting between them. The CDR3 loop is CASSQDLSGHEQYF. The CDR3 coding sequence is TGTGCCAGCAGTCAGGACTTATCGGGCCACGAGCAGTACTTC.

The chain employs TRBV4-1 and TRBJ1-5; 12 bases match TRBD1. Germline V lookup: CDR1 MGHRA, CDR2 YSYEKL. The J segment lost 3 bases and the V segment lost 6 bases, leaving 6 bases of the junction unmatched. The CDR3 spans 16 residues. The DNA of the CDR3 is TGCGCCAGCAGTCCGGGACAGGGGGCAGTCAATCAGCCCCAGCATTTT. As protein: CASSPGQGAVNQPQHF.

V usage is TRBV5-1 and J usage is TRBJ2-2, with 9 bases lining up with TRBD1. The CDR3 has 16 residues. CDR1 and CDR2 from the germline V gene are SGHRS and YFSETQ. With V trimmed by 0 bases and J by 4 bases, 4 bases remained unmatched. The CDR3 reads CASSLGGQGPTGELFF. CDR3 DNA: TGCGCCAGCAGCTTGGGGGGACAGGGCCCCACCGGGGAGCTGTTTTTT.

V usage is TRBV13 and J usage is TRBJ2-7, with unresolved D. There are 11 residues in the CDR3. CDR1 is PRHDT, CDR2 FYEKMQ, per germline (reference sequence). V lost 0 bases to trimming and J lost 6 bases, with 3 bases between them. The CDR3: CASSLGLEQYF. Written as DNA, the CDR3 is TGTGCCAGCAGCTTAGGACTCGAGCAGTACTTC.

The chain recombines TRBV15 with TRBJ2-3; 8 bases are a match to TRBD2. The CDR3 consists of 19 residues. J gave up 4 bases and V 3 bases, and 18 bases lay outside the gene matches. Germline CDR1 LNHNV, CDR2 YYDKDF (reference sequence). CDR3 nucleotide sequence: TGTGCCACCAGCAGGAGGGCCCTAGCGGGCGCCGGGGGGCCAGATACGCAGTATTTT. Encoded protein: CATSRRALAGAGGPDTQYF.